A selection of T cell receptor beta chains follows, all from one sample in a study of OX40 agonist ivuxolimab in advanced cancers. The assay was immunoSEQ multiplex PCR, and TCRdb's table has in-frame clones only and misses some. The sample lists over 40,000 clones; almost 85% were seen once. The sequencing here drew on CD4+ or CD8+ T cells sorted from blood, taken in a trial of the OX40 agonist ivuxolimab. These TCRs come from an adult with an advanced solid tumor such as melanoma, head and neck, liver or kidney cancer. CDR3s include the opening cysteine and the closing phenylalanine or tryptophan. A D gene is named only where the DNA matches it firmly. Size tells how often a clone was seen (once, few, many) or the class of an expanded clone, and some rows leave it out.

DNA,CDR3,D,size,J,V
TGTGCCAGTAGTATCTACAGGGAACAAGAGACCCAGTACTTC,CASSIYREQETQYF,NA,NA,TRBJ2-5,TRBV19
TGTGCCAGCACCACAGGGTTGGGTCAGCCCCAGCATTTT,CASTTGLGQPQHF,NA,NA,TRBJ1-5,TRBV27
TGTGCCAGCAGTCTACGGGACAACCCAGGCACAGATACGCAGTATTTT,CASSLRDNPGTDTQYF,NA,NA,TRBJ2-3,TRBV28
TGTGCCAGTAGTCGGCAGGCGTTAAATACGCAGTATTTT,CASSRQALNTQYF,NA,NA,TRBJ2-3,TRBV19
TGCGCCAGCAGCCTCTCACTAGCGGGTCCGACCTCCTACAATGAGCAGTTCTTC,CASSLSLAGPTSYNEQFF,TRBD2,NA,TRBJ2-1,TRBV5-1
TGTGCCAGCAGCCCAGGACTATCTCGGCGGGATACGCAGTATTTT,CASSPGLSRRDTQYF,NA,NA,TRBJ2-3,TRBV7-2
TGTGCCAGCAGCCCCCGTAGGCAGTTCCTGAACTATGGCTACACCTTC,CASSPRRQFLNYGYTF,NA,few,TRBJ1-2,TRBV11-3
TGCGCCAGCAGCCAAGACATCCCTCACGAGCAGTACTTC,CASSQDIPHEQYF,NA,NA,TRBJ2-7,TRBV4-3
TGCGCCAGCAGCTTAACTAGCGGGATTTTCAATGAGCAGTTCTTC,CASSLTSGIFNEQFF,TRBD2,NA,TRBJ2-1,TRBV5-1
TGTGCCAGTAGTAGAGACAGGAATCAGCCCCAGCATTTT,CASSRDRNQPQHF,NA,NA,TRBJ1-5,TRBV19
TGTGCCAGCATCAGTGCCACTGAAGCTTTCTTT,CASISATEAFF,NA,NA,TRBJ1-1,TRBV28
TGCGCCAGCAACCGGACGGACGGCAATCAGCCCCAGCATTTT,CASNRTDGNQPQHF,NA,NA,TRBJ1-5,TRBV10-2
TGTGCCACCAGCAGAGTAAACAACCTTCACAGTCTGATGAACACCGGGGAGCTGTTTTTT,CATSRVNNLHSLMNTGELFF,NA,few,TRBJ2-2,TRBV15
TGTGCCAGCACCTTACAGGGCTACGAGCAGTACTTC,CASTLQGYEQYF,NA,NA,TRBJ2-7,TRBV7-9
TGTGCCACCAGCATCCTTTTTGGGGGCGTGGGGAATGAGCAGTTCTTC,CATSILFGGVGNEQFF,NA,NA,TRBJ2-1,TRBV15
TGTGCCAGCAGTGAAAGCATAGGACAGTACCTGAGACTGTTTTTT,CASSESIGQYLRLFF,NA,NA,TRBJ1-4,TRBV6-1
TGTGCCAGCAGCTTAGATGGGGGGCGCGGTAATGAAAAACTGTTTTTT,CASSLDGGRGNEKLFF,NA,NA,TRBJ1-4,TRBV7-9
TGTGCCAGCAGTTACCCGGGACAGGGGGCCAATTCACCCCTCCACTTT,CASSYPGQGANSPLHF,TRBD1,NA,TRBJ1-6,TRBV28
TGTGCCAGCAGTCAGCGGGCGACAGGGGTTAGCAATCAGCCCCAGCATTTT,CASSQRATGVSNQPQHF,TRBD1,NA,TRBJ1-5,TRBV27
TGTGCCACCAGCAGAGATAAGTTGGCGGGACATATCACCGGGGAGCTGTTTTTT,CATSRDKLAGHITGELFF,NA,NA,TRBJ2-2,TRBV15
TGTGCCAGTAGTTTTCGGAGGGGGCCCGAGACCCAGTACTTC,CASSFRRGPETQYF,NA,NA,TRBJ2-5,TRBV19
TGTGCCAGCAGTCGAGATTCGGCCGGGGAGCTGTTTTTT,CASSRDSAGELFF,NA,NA,TRBJ2-2,TRBV6-4
TGTGCCAGCAGCCTTACACCGACAGGGAACTATGGCTACACCTTC,CASSLTPTGNYGYTF,TRBD1,NA,TRBJ1-2,TRBV6-5
TGTGCCAGCAGCTTGGTAGGAAATGAAAAACTGTTTTTT,CASSLVGNEKLFF,NA,NA,TRBJ1-4,TRBV5-8
TGCAGTGCTAATGGAGGCTACGAGCAGTACTTC,CSANGGYEQYF,NA,few,TRBJ2-7,TRBV20-1
TGTGCCAGCAGCACTAGCGGGAGGAGCTTAGAGACCCAGTACTTC,CASSTSGRSLETQYF,TRBD2,few,TRBJ2-5,TRBV7-2
TGTGCCAGCAGCGCCCGTAGCGGGGGTAGCACAGATACGCAGTATTTT,CASSARSGGSTDTQYF,TRBD2,once,TRBJ2-3,TRBV7-8
TGTGCCAGCAGCTTCCGACTAGCGGGAGGGCCCGTAGATACGCAGTATTTT,CASSFRLAGGPVDTQYF,TRBD2,NA,TRBJ2-3,TRBV5-4
TGTGCCAGCGGGACTAGCGGGGCCTACGAGCAGTACTTC,CASGTSGAYEQYF,TRBD2,NA,TRBJ2-7,TRBV7-2
TGTGCCAGCAGCTTAGGGGGACTAGCAGATACGCAGTATTTT,CASSLGGLADTQYF,TRBD2,NA,TRBJ2-3,TRBV7-6
TGCGCCAGCAGCCAAGGACAGGGTTTGTCTCGGGGCTACACCTTC,CASSQGQGLSRGYTF,TRBD1,NA,TRBJ1-2,TRBV4-1
TGTGCCAGCAGCGGGGCGGGGGAGCAGTACTTC,CASSGAGEQYF,NA,NA,TRBJ2-7,TRBV5-6
TGTGCCAGCAGTGAAGCCCTACAGGGTTATGGCTACACCTTC,CASSEALQGYGYTF,NA,NA,TRBJ1-2,TRBV6-1
TGTGCCAGCAGCTCCCCCGCAGGGACAGGGGTTGGCGAGCAGTACTTC,CASSSPAGTGVGEQYF,TRBD1,once,TRBJ2-7,TRBV5-4
TGTGCCAGCAGCGCGAGGCCTAGCGGGAGGGCCTCGGAGACCCAGTACTTC,CASSARPSGRASETQYF,TRBD2,NA,TRBJ2-5,TRBV5-4
TGCGCCAGCACTAGGGGCTCCAACACTGAAGCTTTCTTT,CASTRGSNTEAFF,NA,few,TRBJ1-1,TRBV10-1
TGTGCCAGCAGCTTGTCTGTCAGTCAGCTCAACACCGGGGAGCTGTTTTTT,CASSLSVSQLNTGELFF,NA,NA,TRBJ2-2,TRBV5-6
TGTGCCAGCAGCTTTGGGACAGGACAGTACTTC,CASSFGTGQYF,TRBD1,NA,TRBJ2-7,TRBV5-6
TGTGCCAGCAGCAATCCCCGGGATTACTCCTACGAGCAGTACTTC,CASSNPRDYSYEQYF,NA,NA,TRBJ2-7,TRBV2
TGTGCCAGCAGGGAAGTCAAACAGAGGACAGATACGCAGTATTTT,CASREVKQRTDTQYF,NA,NA,TRBJ2-3,TRBV2
TGCAGTGCGACCGAACTGGATGAGCAGTTCTTC,CSATELDEQFF,NA,NA,TRBJ2-1,TRBV20-1
TGTGCCAGCAGTGACTCGAGAGGCAGGGGGACAGATACGCAGTATTTT,CASSDSRGRGTDTQYF,TRBD1,NA,TRBJ2-3,TRBV6-4
TGTGCCAGCAGCTTCGGGACTAACTATGGCTACACCTTC,CASSFGTNYGYTF,NA,once,TRBJ1-2,TRBV11-2
TGTGCCAGCAGTAGGGAGGTGCGGGAGCAGTACTTC,CASSREVREQYF,NA,NA,TRBJ2-7,TRBV28
TGTGCCATACCAGGGGGAGGGGCAGATACGCAGTATTTT,CAIPGGGADTQYF,NA,few,TRBJ2-3,TRBV28
TGTGCCAGCAGCAGAGGGACGGAAGAATTTGGCTACACCTTC,CASSRGTEEFGYTF,NA,NA,TRBJ1-2,TRBV7-2
TGCGCCAGCAGCCTGGTGGGACTAGCGGTCCCGGGAGTTGAGCAGTACTTC,CASSLVGLAVPGVEQYF,TRBD2,NA,TRBJ2-7,TRBV5-1
TGCAGCGTTGGTTCAGGGGGGGACATTCAGTACTTC,CSVGSGGDIQYF,NA,once,TRBJ2-4,TRBV29-1
TGTGCCAGCAGTAAGGACAGGGGGTCGGCTGGCTACACCTTC,CASSKDRGSAGYTF,TRBD1,NA,TRBJ1-2,TRBV2
TGTGCCAGCAGCTTATCTGGGACTGAAGCTTTCTTT,CASSLSGTEAFF,NA,NA,TRBJ1-1,TRBV7-9
TGTGCCAGCAGTTTAGGGGGGGGGATTCTGACTGAAGCTTTCTTT,CASSLGGGILTEAFF,NA,few,TRBJ1-1,TRBV28
TGCGCCAGCATGCGGGTCCTCGGGGAGACCCAGTACTTC,CASMRVLGETQYF,NA,NA,TRBJ2-5,TRBV10-2
TGTGCCAGCAGCGAGACATCACTGAACACCGGGGAGCTGTTTTTT,CASSETSLNTGELFF,NA,NA,TRBJ2-2,TRBV6-4
TGTGCCTCCGGACAAAGTGGACAGGTGAACACTGAAGCTTTCTTT,CASGQSGQVNTEAFF,TRBD1,NA,TRBJ1-1,TRBV7-2
TGCGCCAGCAGCTTTATCACGGGGGCCTCCTACGAGCAGTACTTC,CASSFITGASYEQYF,NA,once,TRBJ2-7,TRBV5-1
TGTGCCAGCAGCTTAGCGAGGTCGTCAGGTGGGGAAAAACTGTTTTTT,CASSLARSSGGEKLFF,NA,NA,TRBJ1-4,TRBV11-2
TGTGCCAGCAGCTTTGATCGGTGGGGCAATCAGCCCCAGCATTTT,CASSFDRWGNQPQHF,NA,NA,TRBJ1-5,TRBV5-5
TGCGCCAGCAGTCCGGGACAGGGGTATCAGCCCCAGCATTTT,CASSPGQGYQPQHF,TRBD1,NA,TRBJ1-5,TRBV10-1
TGTGCCAGCAGCTTAGGAGCGTCGGCCCCCGGGAAAACCTACGAGCAGTACTTC,CASSLGASAPGKTYEQYF,NA,NA,TRBJ2-7,TRBV7-3
TGTGCCTGGAGTCTAGGGTGGAGCAATCAGCCCCAGCATTTT,CAWSLGWSNQPQHF,NA,NA,TRBJ1-5,TRBV30